Sequencing of this T cell receptor (beta chain) was carried out in a study of T cell changes during pregnancy in multiple sclerosis. The germline CDR1 and CDR2 sequences are SGHTA and FQGNSA. This CDR3 is built from 14 residues. J gave up 3 bases and V 3 bases, and 2 bases lay outside the gene matches. A note on this clone: Other DNA sequences in this specimen translate into the identical CDR3.

Some clones are missing from TCRdb's copy, which holds only in-frame ones; the method was immunoSEQ multiplex PCR. The sample consists of tens of thousands of clones, around nine tenths of them appearing once. The chain recombines TRBV7-2 with TRBJ1-5; TRBD1 agrees at 7 bases. This clonotype originated in a female donor with multiple sclerosis, enrolled in a pregnancy study. The material was CD4+ T cells from peripheral blood mononuclear cells, obtained in the second trimester of pregnancy. The CDR3, as DNA: TGTGCCAGCAGCTTGGGACAGAACAATCAGCCCCAGCATTTT. Amino acid sequence: CASSLGQNNQPQHF.